The T cell receptor (beta chain) under discussion was sequenced for a study of graft-versus-host responses after intestinal transplantation. Study context: Anti-thymocyte globulin served as induction for all recipients, who then took tacrolimus and steroids for about 3 years.

A remark on this clone: Antigen specificity is unknown.

This CDR3 contains 8 residues. V was trimmed by 5 bases and J by 10 bases, leaving 5 bases between them. Germline CDR1 SQVTM, CDR2 ANQGSEA. TCRdb's copy holds only in-frame clones and misses some; the assay was immunoSEQ multiplex PCR. The profile shows 60,000 to 75,000 clones, around 89% of them singletons. General study results and limits: Patients who carried graft-donor T cell macrochimerism also had high graft-versus-host to host-versus-graft clonal ratios in their allografts. There were GvH clones found in recipient marrow, and some of them appeared first in ileum or blood.

The rearrangement uses TRBV29-1 and TRBJ1-1, with D unresolved. This sample comprised unstimulated CD8+ T cells sorted from spleen or lymph node cells, obtained before intestinal transplant. The clonotype originates from a human donor who received an intestinal transplant. The CDR3 protein is CSVSGAFF. In nucleotides, the CDR3 is TGCAGCGTTTCAGGAGCTTTCTTT.